A few counts support the clone carrying this T cell receptor beta chain. What it binds is not known. Unsorted bulk tissue, roughly 20-32 mg of it, served as the source for co-extraction of RNA and DNA. Every patient in the cohort had a primary liver carcinoma. That carcinoma was treated by surgical resection. Each tumor had five separate regions sampled. Synthesis of TCR beta cDNA was carried out from 500 ng total RNA with a constant-region primer. The TCR beta library was amplified through three nested multiplex PCR rounds in a modified ARM-PCR procedure. Investigators reported that the first two PCR rounds, at around 11 cycles each, used TRBV1-TRBV30 forward primers with a C-beta reverse primer. TCRdb re-called the multiplex PCR reads through MiXCR, storing one row per CDR3 protein. The data contain approximately 190,000 distinct CDR3 sequences, around four fifths of them seen just once; the ten biggest clones take up around 18%.

The data originate from a study of tumor-infiltrating lymphocytes in primary liver carcinoma. In the study overall: Subjects consisted of male and female patients aged 30 to 69 years. Overall study findings and caveats: Significantly greater top-250-clone fractions characterized tumors relative to blood (p = 0.039).

The CDR3 loop spans 14 amino acids. Trimming removed 0 bases from V and 10 bases from J, with 16 bases in between. Germline CDR1 MNHNY, CDR2 SVGAGI (reference sequence). The chain combines TRBV6-6 with TRBJ2-7; no firm D call. The TCR originated in a man in his forties with primary liver carcinoma and hepatitis B virus infection. Sample: tumor tissue from primary liver carcinoma. The CDR3 nucleotides are TGTGCCAGCAGTTACTCTGGCAGGTTGGGCGAACAGTACTTC. Amino acid sequence: CASSYSGRLGEQYF.